The 26 T cell receptor beta chains below all came from one sample that was sequenced in a study of OX40 agonist ivuxolimab in advanced cancers. Profiled with immunoSEQ multiplex PCR; TCRdb holds only in-frame clones, not every one. The table lists some 74,000 clones, roughly 86% of them singletons. The material was CD4+ or CD8+ T cells sorted from blood, obtained in a trial of the OX40 agonist ivuxolimab. These receptors were collected from an adult with an advanced solid tumor such as melanoma, head and neck, liver or kidney cancer.

This chain joins TRBV6-5 and TRBJ1-1, with unresolved D. The CDR3 has 13 amino acids. V lost 6 bases and J 3 bases, leaving 11 bases between the germline ends. CDR1 MNHEY and CDR2 SVGAGI come from the germline V gene. For the CDR3, the DNA is TGTGCCAGCAGGATCCAGAGGGACACTGAAGCTTTCTTT. Protein: CASRIQRDTEAFF.

The chain links TRBV5-1 to TRBJ2-7, with 7 bases lining up with TRBD1. Germline CDR1 is SGHRS and CDR2 is YFSETQ. After removal of 7 bases from V and 0 bases from J, the junction contained 7 bases not matched to a gene. CDR3 size: 14 residues. CDR3 region: CASRVGTDSYEQYF. The DNA of the CDR3 is TGCGCCAGCCGAGTCGGGACAGACTCCTACGAGCAGTACTTC.

For this clone: This sample also contains other DNA sequences that code for the same CDR3. The chain employs TRBV9 and TRBJ2-1, with 12 bases fitting TRBD2. V gave up 3 bases and J gave up 4 bases; unmatched junction bases: 5. CDR3 length: 16 residues. Looked up from germline, CDR1 is SGDLS and CDR2 is YYNGEE. The CDR3 protein is CASSGTGTSGYNEQFF. As DNA, the CDR3 is TGTGCCAGCAGCGGCACCGGGACTAGCGGGTACAATGAGCAGTTCTTC.

This clone was detected only a few times. The V and J genes are TRBV6-5 and TRBJ1-2, with D uncertain. Trimming took 3 bases from V and 8 from J, leaving 13 bases between them. The length of the CDR3 is 13 residues. Germline V gene data show CDR1 as MNHEY and CDR2 as SVGAGI. The chain's CDR3 is CASSYGPGFGYTF. The CDR3 region has the DNA TGTGCCAGCAGTTATGGTCCGGGATTCGGCTACACCTTC.

The V gene is TRBV7-2, the J gene TRBJ2-1; possible D gene TRBD2, 6 bases. The V end was cut by 3 bases, the J end by 10 bases, with 13 bases between. Germline V lookup: CDR1 SGHTA, CDR2 FQGNSA. This CDR3 contains 13 residues. The CDR3 bases are TGTGCCAGCAGCTTTTTTGGCGCGGGGGAGCAGTTCTTC. Its protein is CASSFFGAGEQFF.

There are a few counts of this clone. The V call is TRBV21-1, the J call TRBJ1-2. TRBV21-1 is an annotated pseudogene. The CDR3 is made up of 15 amino acids. The DNA for the CDR3 is TGTGCCAGCACCTCGGTACGGGGGCCAAGCTATGGCTACACCTTC. It codes for CASTSVRGPSYGYTF.

The chain combines TRBV5-4 with TRBJ2-1, with TRBD2 matching over 8 bases. In germline, CDR1 is SGHNT, CDR2 YYREEE (reference sequence). This CDR3 region has 15 residues. Germline trimming cut 3 bases from V and 8 bases from J; bases unmatched to any gene: 10. CDR3: CASSYGTSPIDEQFF. The DNA of the CDR3 is TGTGCCAGCAGCTATGGGACTAGTCCTATCGATGAGCAGTTCTTC.

The chain uses TRBV19 and TRBJ2-1, with 16 nucleotides matching TRBD2. V was pared by 8 bases and J by 4 bases, with 5 bases of the junction left unmatched. CDR3 length: 16 amino acids. Germline loops: CDR1 LNHDA, CDR2 SQIVND (reference sequence). CDR3: CASSGLAGGGYNEQFF. The CDR3 coding sequence is TGTGCCAGTTCGGGACTAGCGGGAGGGGGTTACAATGAGCAGTTCTTC.

This chain links TRBV6-1 with TRBJ2-3, with TRBD2 matching over 12 bases. The CDR3 runs to 17 residues. V trimming: 4 bases; J trimming: 1 base; junction bases outside the gene matches: 6. CDR1 MNHNS and CDR2 SASEGT come from the germline V gene. The CDR3 protein is CASSATTSGSGTDTQYF. In DNA form, the CDR3 reads TGTGCCAGCAGTGCGACGACTAGCGGGAGTGGCACAGATACGCAGTATTTT.

The J gene is TRBJ2-5, the V gene TRBV11-3, with D perhaps TRBD1 or TRBD2 (6 bases each). CDR1 and CDR2 (germline): SGHNT, YENEEA. V was shortened by 4 bases and J by 2 bases, with 14 bases between the two germline ends. This CDR3 comprises 15 residues. The CDR3 here is CASSWGAGKQETQYF. For the CDR3, the DNA is TGTGCCAGCAGCTGGGGGGCGGGGAAACAAGAGACCCAGTACTTC.

This clone was counted once. The chain combines TRBV9 with TRBJ2-2; D not certain. V was cut by 0 bases and J by 0 bases, with 12 bases left in between. The CDR3 is 17 amino acids. The germline CDR1 and CDR2 sequences are SGDLS and YYNGEE. As DNA, the CDR3 is TGTGCCAGCAGCGTAGATCCAGCAGGCGCGAACACCGGGGAGCTGTTTTTT. Protein product: CASSVDPAGANTGELFF.

The V and J genes are TRBV7-8 and TRBJ2-6, with D uncertain. The CDR3 runs to 16 residues. The germline V and J ends were trimmed by 2 bases and 1 base, with 9 bases remaining between them. The germline V gene has CDR1 SGHVS and CDR2 FQNEAQ. CDR3 DNA sequence: TGTGCCAGCAGCTTATATGTGGTGTCTGGGGCCAACGTCCTGACTTTC. The encoded protein is CASSLYVVSGANVLTF.

This clone was recorded once. V gene TRBV6-6 combines with J gene TRBJ1-1; maybe TRBD1 (6 bases). V was shortened by 7 bases and J by 7 bases, with 16 bases between the two germline ends. Germline CDR1 MNHNY, CDR2 SVGAGI (reference sequence). The CDR3 totals 13 residues. The CDR3 loop reads CASIGRGAGEAFF. The CDR3 nucleotides read TGTGCCAGCATCGGGCGGGGGGCCGGTGAAGCTTTCTTT.

This clone turned up a few times. This sequence joins TRBV6-6 and TRBJ2-7; D possibly uses TRBD1 or TRBD2 (5 bases each). Germline V lookup: CDR1 MNHNY, CDR2 SVGAGI (reference sequence). Deletions cut 6 bases from V and 4 bases from J, with 22 bases between. This CDR3 is 16 amino acids long. DNA of the CDR3: TGTGCCAGCAGACTCCCCAGTGGGGGAGCTACTTACGAGCAGTACTTC. Protein product: CASRLPSGGATYEQYF.

The chain carries TRBV7-3 and TRBJ2-3, with TRBD2 matching 10 bases. Germline assignment: CDR1 SGHTA and CDR2 FQGTGA. This CDR3 has 16 amino acids. V lost 1 base, J lost 5 bases, and 6 bases stayed unmatched. The CDR3 sequence is CASSLRGSGGLDTQYF. In DNA, the CDR3 is TGTGCCAGCAGCTTAAGGGGTAGCGGGGGGCTAGATACGCAGTATTTT.

J is TRBJ2-7 and V is TRBV4-2; 7 nucleotides agree with TRBD2. This CDR3 is built from 15 residues. Germline V gene data show CDR1 as LGHNA and CDR2 as YNFKEQ. Trimming at V came to 0 bases and at J to 4 bases, leaving 6 bases not matched to a gene. The CDR3 bases are TGTGCCAGCAGCCAAGATCGGACTAGTCTATACGAGCAGTACTTC. Amino acid sequence: CASSQDRTSLYEQYF.

This clone is deemed medium-sized. The J gene is TRBJ1-5, the V gene TRBV28, with 7 nucleotides matching TRBD1. The CDR3 covers 15 residues. Losses at the gene ends were 6 bases for V and 5 bases for J; bases not matched to a gene: 10. Germline CDR1 is MDHEN and CDR2 is SYDVKM. The CDR3 loop reads CASRGGTETYQPQHF. The CDR3 nucleotides read TGTGCCAGCAGGGGGGGGACAGAAACCTATCAGCCCCAGCATTTT.

This sequence joins TRBV5-1 and TRBJ1-1, with D hard to call. Germline loops: CDR1 SGHRS, CDR2 YFSETQ. CDR3 length equals 13 residues. The V end lost 4 bases, the J end lost 0 bases, and 7 bases lay between the germline ends. The CDR3 DNA reads as TGCGCCAGCAGCGTCGACGTGAACACTGAAGCTTTCTTT. This gives the protein CASSVDVNTEAFF.

The rearrangement joins TRBV7-9 to TRBJ2-3, with D maybe TRBD2 (6 bases). The CDR3 extends over 14 amino acids. Germline loops: CDR1 SEHNR, CDR2 FQNEAQ (reference sequence). V gave up 5 bases and J gave up 7 bases, with 16 bases separating them. This chain's CDR3 is CASSPEGSINTQYF. DNA for the CDR3: TGTGCCAGCAGCCCGGAGGGGAGCATAAATACGCAGTATTTT.

CDR3 nucleotide sequence: TGTGCCAGCAGCGAAAGACTTGGGGCAGGGAGCGAAAAACTGTTTTTT. Amino acids: CASSERLGAGSEKLFF. The genes are TRBV9 and TRBJ1-4, with D possibly being TRBD1 (5 bases). Germline-derived CDR1 and CDR2 are SGDLS and YYNGEE. V lost 3 bases and J lost 8, with 20 bases in between. The CDR3 consists of 16 residues.

The chain uses TRBV27 and TRBJ2-1; D call uncertain. The V end lost 2 bases, the J end lost 6 bases, and 8 bases lay between the germline ends. Germline assignment: CDR1 MNHEY and CDR2 SMNVEV (reference sequence). The CDR3 is 13 amino acids. The CDR3 reads CASSLMAPNEQFF. In nucleotides, the CDR3 is TGTGCCAGCAGTTTAATGGCCCCCAATGAGCAGTTCTTC.

The V gene is TRBV6-1, the J gene TRBJ2-1; D unclear. Germline CDR1 and CDR2: MNHNS and SASEGT. V dropped 5 bases and J dropped 11 bases, with 16 bases sitting between them. The CDR3 is made up of 13 amino acids. The CDR3 region is CASSQRRTAQQFF. The CDR3 DNA follows: TGTGCCAGCAGTCAGCGAAGAACCGCACAGCAGTTCTTC.

V and J are TRBV5-8 and TRBJ2-7; no clear D. Germline V lookup: CDR1 SGHTS, CDR2 YDEGEE. V dropped 3 bases and J dropped 0 bases, with 10 bases sitting between them. The CDR3 totals 14 residues. The CDR3 here is CASSSRLISYEQYF. CDR3 nucleotides: TGTGCCAGCAGCTCGCGGCTAATCTCCTACGAGCAGTACTTC. The entire variable domain, with the rest obtained from reference TRBV5-8 and TRBJ2-7, is as follows: EAGVTQSPTHLIKTRGQQATLRCSPISGHTSVYWYQQALGLGLQFLLWYDEGEERNRGNFPPRFSGRQFPNYSSELNVNALELEDSALYLCASSSRLISYEQYFGPGTRLTVT.

The rearrangement links TRBV7-2 to TRBJ2-5; the match to TRBD1 covers 9 bases. V lost 0 bases, J lost 1 base, and 3 bases stayed unmatched. The CDR3 is made up of 16 amino acids. Germline assignment: CDR1 SGHTA and CDR2 FQGNSA. In DNA form, the CDR3 reads TGTGCCAGCAGCTTAGCAGGACAGGGGCTCCAAGAGACCCAGTACTTC. Its translation: CASSLAGQGLQETQYF.

The gene calls are TRBV7-9 and TRBJ1-1; D ambiguous. Germline CDR1 is SEHNR and CDR2 is FQNEAQ (reference sequence). V lost 1 base, J lost 1 base, and 7 bases lay in between. This CDR3 is built from 14 residues. The CDR3, as DNA: TGTGCCAGCAGCTTAGTAGGCACGAACACTGAAGCTTTCTTT. Translation gives CASSLVGTNTEAFF.

The J gene is TRBJ2-3, the V gene TRBV7-3; 9 bases align to TRBD1. Trimming took 1 base from V and 5 from J; bases not matched to a gene: 10. Germline loops: CDR1 SGHTA, CDR2 FQGTGA. This CDR3 has 17 residues. The CDR3 loop is CASSLMRPGQGGDTQYF. As DNA, the CDR3 is TGTGCCAGCAGCTTAATGAGACCGGGACAGGGAGGAGATACGCAGTATTTT.